The clone carrying this T cell receptor beta chain has more than one count but fewer than ten. Its antigen is not known. Analyses pooled second doses at about 4 or about 12 weeks. This entry comes from a study of T cell responses to AZD1222 COVID-19 vaccine. Sequencing was performed with immunoSEQ multiplex PCR; in TCRdb, only in-frame clones are kept and a portion is missing. The sample comprises 100,000 to 150,000 clones, around 92% of which are singletons, and 1.5% to 2% rests with the top ten. Study-level results: Only a handful of AZD1222 recipients, about six in all, had baseline seropositivity. It should be noted that donors were predominantly white British and more often female, and clonal diversity was possibly underestimated.

The CDR3 has 15 amino acids. Germline-derived CDR1 and CDR2 are MNHEY and SVGAGI. With 7 bases clipped from V and 3 bases from J, the junction kept 9 bases outside the gene matches. Sequences were derived from peripheral blood, sampled 28 days after the second AZD1222 dose. The chain couples TRBV6-5 to TRBJ1-2; 9 nucleotides match TRBD1. This TCR was sampled from an adult who received the AZD1222 COVID-19 vaccine. CDR3 nucleotide sequence: TGTGCCAGCAATACCGGGACAGGGTCATACTATGGCTACACCTTC. Its translation is CASNTGTGSYYGYTF.